Listed below are T cell receptor beta chains from one sample, sequenced in a study of shared clonotypes between healthy human individuals. The data were produced by immunoSEQ multiplex PCR, yet TCRdb's version contains in-frame clones alone and is incomplete. The table lists hundreds of thousands of clones, about 96% of them singletons. Sequencing was performed on naive CD8+ T cells sorted from blood. The receptor set was obtained from a woman in her 30s in good health. The CDR3 runs from the conserved cysteine through the conserved F or W. D genes are given only for firm matches. A clone size is listed for some rows: how often the clone was seen (once, few, many), or a class if it is expanded.

once,TRBV19,TRBD2,TRBJ2-1,CASRTSGRAENEQFF,TGTGCCAGTAGAACTAGCGGGAGGGCCGAGAATGAGCAGTTCTTC
once,TRBV13,-,TRBJ1-5,CASSLGGDNQPQHF,TGTGCCAGCAGCTTAGGAGGGGACAATCAGCCCCAGCATTTT
-,TRBV28,-,TRBJ1-3,CASSPYTNSKGNTIYF,TGTGCCAGCAGTCCGTACACCAACTCTAAGGGAAACACCATATATTTT
once,TRBV13,-,TRBJ1-4,CASSLRVTTNEKLFF,TGTGCCAGCAGCTTACGTGTTACAACTAATGAAAAACTGTTTTTT
-,TRBV5-1,-,TRBJ2-7,CASSLVGNSYEQYF,TGCGCCAGCAGCTTGGTGGGCAACTCCTACGAGCAGTACTTC
-,TRBV13,TRBD2,TRBJ2-7,CASSLGAGTYEQYF,TGTGCCAGCAGCTTAGGAGCGGGAACCTACGAGCAGTACTTC
-,TRBV5-4,TRBD1,TRBJ1-3,CASSLGTGGNTIYF,TGTGCCAGCAGCCTCGGGACAGGGGGAAACACCATATATTTT
-,TRBV20-1,-,TRBJ2-7,CSARDGEQYF,TGCAGTGCTAGAGACGGCGAGCAGTACTTC
-,TRBV29-1,TRBD1,TRBJ2-5,CSVEDRGGFETQYF,TGCAGCGTTGAGGACAGGGGGGGTTTTGAGACCCAGTACTTC
once,TRBV10-3,-,TRBJ2-3,CAISDPQRGTDTQYF,TGTGCCATCAGTGATCCGCAGCGGGGCACAGATACGCAGTATTTT
-,TRBV19,-,TRBJ2-7,CASSPAAGSRSEQYF,TGTGCCAGTAGTCCCGCGGCGGGATCCAGGAGCGAGCAGTACTTC
-,TRBV7-8,-,TRBJ2-7,CASSLEPGTYEQYF,TGTGCCAGCAGCTTAGAGCCAGGGACCTACGAGCAGTACTTC
-,TRBV28,-,TRBJ1-1,CASSTPKEWQNTEAFF,TGTGCCAGCAGCACCCCCAAGGAGTGGCAAAACACTGAAGCTTTCTTT
-,TRBV9,TRBD1,TRBJ2-2,CASSVGRGHTGELFF,TGTGCCAGCAGCGTAGGCAGGGGGCACACCGGGGAGCTGTTTTTT
-,TRBV28,-,TRBJ1-5,CAAAGGQPQHF,TGTGCCGCTGCTGGGGGTCAGCCCCAGCATTTT
-,TRBV5-4,-,TRBJ2-1,CASSLPGTEQFF,TGTGCCAGCAGCTTGCCGGGGACTGAGCAGTTCTTC
once,TRBV29-1,TRBD1,TRBJ1-1,CSVGRSRTGTGFIFPQAFF,TGCAGCGTTGGAAGATCCCGAACCGGGACAGGGTTTATCTTTCCCCAAGCTTTCTTT
-,TRBV28,-,TRBJ2-1,CASSLSSSYNEQFF,TGTGCCAGCAGTTTGTCCTCTTCCTACAATGAGCAGTTCTTC
-,TRBV28,TRBD1,TRBJ1-2,CASTEHRTGYGYTF,TGTGCCAGCACCGAGCATCGGACAGGTTATGGCTACACCTTC
-,TRBV6-1,-,TRBJ1-1,CASSEGHNLGTEAFF,TGTGCCAGCAGTGAAGGCCATAATTTGGGCACTGAAGCTTTCTTT
-,TRBV4-1,TRBD1,TRBJ1-2,CASSQDRRTGAPNYGYTF,TGCGCCAGCAGCCAAGATAGGAGGACAGGAGCACCTAACTATGGCTACACCTTC
-,TRBV5-1,-,TRBJ2-1,CASSLVPESSYNEQFF,TGCGCCAGCAGCTTGGTGCCAGAAAGCTCCTACAATGAGCAGTTCTTC
-,TRBV7-3,TRBD1,TRBJ2-3,CASSSPRTGGTDTQYF,TGTGCCAGCAGCTCGCCAAGGACAGGGGGCACAGATACGCAGTATTTT
-,TRBV6-1,-,TRBJ1-2,CASSEVGRAINYGYTF,TGTGCCAGCAGTGAAGTGGGAAGGGCTATTAACTATGGCTACACCTTC
-,TRBV7-6,TRBD2,TRBJ2-7,CASSTRTGTSGRHTYEQYF,TGTGCCAGCAGCACCCGTACCGGGACTAGCGGGAGGCATACCTACGAGCAGTACTTC
-,TRBV7-9,TRBD2,TRBJ2-2,CASSLHGGRLSGELFF,TGTGCCAGCAGCTTACACGGCGGGAGACTCTCCGGGGAGCTGTTTTTT
-,TRBV6-1,TRBD2,TRBJ2-1,CASSDTLGTSGRDEQFF,TGTGCCAGCAGTGACACCCTTGGGACTAGCGGGAGAGACGAGCAGTTCTTC
-,TRBV6-5,-,TRBJ2-1,CASSTRDTVADEQFF,TGTGCCAGCAGTACCAGGGACACCGTCGCCGATGAGCAGTTCTTC
-,TRBV27,TRBD2,TRBJ2-1,CASSLSSGLVYNEQFF,TGTGCCAGCAGTTTATCTTCGGGACTAGTGTACAATGAGCAGTTCTTC
-,TRBV5-6,-,TRBJ2-2,CASSLGDTGNGELFF,TGTGCCAGCAGCTTGGGGGATACAGGGAACGGGGAGCTGTTTTTT
-,TRBV19,-,TRBJ1-4,CASSPGTLATNEKLFF,TGTGCCAGTAGTCCCGGCACTCTCGCAACTAATGAAAAACTGTTTTTT
-,TRBV11-2,TRBD2,TRBJ2-3,CASSFRLAGGDTQYF,TGTGCCAGCAGCTTCAGACTAGCGGGAGGAGATACGCAGTATTTT
-,TRBV4-1,-,TRBJ2-5,CASSQDQEETQYF,TGCGCCAGCAGCCAAGATCAAGAAGAGACCCAGTACTTC
-,TRBV11-2,TRBD2,TRBJ2-7,CASSLAGRLAGVYEQYF,TGTGCCAGCAGCTTAGCGGGGCGACTAGCGGGAGTGTACGAGCAGTACTTC
-,TRBV6-5,-,TRBJ2-3,CASSLTGEADTQYF,TGTGCCAGCAGCTTAACAGGGGAGGCAGATACGCAGTATTTT
-,TRBV19,TRBD2,TRBJ2-1,CASSIDPTSGRNNEQFF,TGTGCCAGTAGTATAGATCCGACTAGCGGGAGGAACAATGAGCAGTTCTTC
-,TRBV30,TRBD2,TRBJ2-1,CAWSVSSGSGGEQFF,TGTGCCTGGAGTGTTTCTAGCGGGAGCGGAGGTGAGCAGTTCTTC
-,TRBV19,TRBD2,TRBJ2-3,CASSIAGGRDTQYF,TGTGCCAGTTCGATAGCGGGAGGGAGAGATACGCAGTATTTT
-,TRBV13,-,TRBJ2-3,CASTRREEGRSWTQYF,TGTGCCAGCACCCGGAGGGAGGAGGGCAGGAGCTGGACGCAGTATTTT
-,TRBV9,TRBD2,TRBJ2-3,CASTGTSGTDTQYF,TGTGCCAGCACAGGAACTAGCGGGACAGATACGCAGTATTTT
-,TRBV6-5,-,TRBJ2-7,CASSTRGYEQYF,TGTGCCAGCAGCACCAGAGGGTACGAGCAGTACTTC
-,TRBV11-2,TRBD1,TRBJ2-7,CASSFTTGGVEQYF,TGTGCCAGCAGCTTTACGACAGGGGGAGTCGAGCAGTACTTC
-,TRBV19,-,TRBJ2-7,CASSKPWELEQYF,TGTGCCAGTAGTAAACCGTGGGAGCTCGAGCAGTACTTC
-,TRBV6-6,-,TRBJ1-2,CASSYTNTPSGYGYTF,TGTGCCAGCAGTTACACCAACACACCCAGTGGGTATGGCTACACCTTC
-,TRBV7-9,-,TRBJ1-5,CASSLEGSQPQHF,TGTGCCAGCAGCTTGGAGGGGAGTCAGCCCCAGCATTTT
-,TRBV6-5,-,TRBJ2-1,CASRLAFYNEQFF,TGTGCCAGCAGGCTAGCGTTCTACAATGAGCAGTTCTTC
-,TRBV11-1,-,TRBJ2-7,CASSLTSGTSYEQYF,TGTGCCAGCAGCTTAACCTCCGGGACTTCCTACGAGCAGTACTTC
-,TRBV4-1,-,TRBJ2-7,CASSQKGAYEQYF,TGCGCCAGCAGCCAGAAGGGGGCCTACGAGCAGTACTTC
-,TRBV11-2,TRBD1,TRBJ2-7,CASSFGTAYEQYF,TGTGCCAGCAGCTTTGGGACAGCATACGAGCAGTACTTC
-,TRBV6-6,-,TRBJ2-7,CASSSSWRVAYEQYF,TGTGCCAGCAGTTCATCCTGGCGGGTTGCCTACGAGCAGTACTTC
-,TRBV9,-,TRBJ2-3,CASSVASTDTQYF,TGTGCCAGCAGCGTAGCGAGCACAGATACGCAGTATTTT
once,TRBV25-1,TRBD2,TRBJ2-7,CASCGTSGSYEQYF,TGTGCCAGCTGCGGGACTAGCGGGAGCTACGAGCAGTACTTC
-,TRBV19,-,TRBJ1-2,CASSIEGDSSYGYTF,TGTGCCAGTAGTATAGAGGGCGACAGTAGCTATGGCTACACCTTC
-,TRBV15,-,TRBJ1-3,CATSGYKDDSGNTIYF,TGTGCCACCAGCGGCTATAAAGATGACTCTGGAAACACCATATATTTT
-,TRBV27,-,TRBJ2-1,CASSGVTPGEQFF,TGTGCCAGCAGCGGAGTAACCCCGGGTGAGCAGTTCTTC
-,TRBV5-1,TRBD2,TRBJ2-7,CASSLAIAGRYEQYF,TGCGCCAGCAGCTTGGCCATAGCGGGAAGGTACGAGCAGTACTTC
-,TRBV5-1,-,TRBJ2-7,CASSPFGGYEQYF,TGCGCCAGCAGCCCCTTTGGGGGCTACGAGCAGTACTTC